This T cell receptor (beta chain) was recorded in a study of cytomegalovirus exposure and HLA in healthy donors. The study's findings and limits: In a later analysis, about 17,000 TCR beta sequences were associated with HLA alleles at 0.05 false discovery rate. TCR beta chains numbering some 160 were designated cytomegalovirus-associated. Cytomegalovirus status was reportedly diagnosed by the classifier with high sensitivity and specificity.

A multiplex PCR was run with 60 Vbeta primers and 13 Jbeta primers. Sequencing used immunoSEQ multiplex PCR; TCRdb keeps in-frame clones, though not all of them. Of some 150,000 clones in the sample, roughly four fifths were seen once. This clone was recorded once. Its antigen remains unknown. J lost 6 bases, V lost 3 bases, and 2 bases had no gene match. This CDR3 comprises 13 residues. CDR1 is SGHNT, CDR2 YENEEA, per germline. The sequencing input was PBMCs. The chain carries TRBV11-3 and TRBJ2-7, with 10 bases matching TRBD1. This receptor was obtained from a female donor in good health and CMV-seronegative. The CDR3 region is CASSLDRGSEQYF. CDR3 in DNA: TGTGCCAGCAGCTTGGACAGGGGGAGCGAGCAGTACTTC.